This T cell receptor (beta chain) was identified in a study of memory CD4+ T cells and cytomegalovirus serostatus. Study-wide background: This sample comes from healthy Belgian adults, under 10 CMV seropositive, roughly 22 seronegative.

The sort gate was single viable CD3+CD4+CD8-CD45RO+ cells for memory CD4+ T cells. Serum IgG to CMV pp150, pp28, p38 and p52 defined serostatus. CD4+ T cells were isolated by positive magnetic selection. The study, taken as a whole, reports: CMV serostatus prediction reached median AUC roughly 0.95, or 0.91 with US-trained model.

Libraries were prepared by immunoSEQ multiplex PCR; TCRdb keeps only in-frame clonotypes and omits some of them. The sample holds about 100,000 clones, 80% seen once. Turning to this clone: Its target is unknown.

The CDR3 is 14 residues long. Trimming pared 2 bases from V and 2 bases from J, leaving 7 bases between. Germline V gene sequence: CDR1 MDHEN, CDR2 SYDVKM. The rearrangement joins TRBV28 to TRBJ1-5; D is uncertain. The specimen was memory CD4+ T cells from blood. The clonotype was recovered from an adult in good health and CMV-seropositive. The CDR3 bases are TGTGCCAGCAGTTTAGACATAGGCAATCAGCCCCAGCATTTT. Translation: CASSLDIGNQPQHF. Filled out from reference TRBV28 and TRBJ1-5, the complete variable domain reads DVKVTQSSRYLVKRTGEKVFLECVQDMDHENMFWYRQDPGLGLRLIYFSYDVKMKEKGDIPEGYSVSREKKERFSLILESASTNQTSMYLCASSLDIGNQPQHFGDGTRLSIL.